The next 17 T cell receptor beta chains were all read from a single sample in a study of CD8 T cells in Susac syndrome. A quantity of about 0.45 to 1 ug RNA underwent reverse transcription using random hexamers. TCRdb re-called the immunoSEQ multiplex PCR reads through MiXCR, storing one row per CDR3 protein. Here the sample spans some 120,000 distinct CDR3 sequences, about 95% being singletons. Material: CD4+ T cells from PBMCs. These receptors were collected from a human donor with multiple sclerosis.

The V gene is TRBV30, the J gene TRBJ2-6; weak D call: TRBD2 (6 bases). This CDR3 has 15 amino acids. The V and J ends lost 5 bases and 1 base respectively, with 12 bases between them. From germline, CDR1 is GTSNPN and CDR2 SVGIG (reference sequence). CDR3 bases: TGTGCCTGGGGGGGGAAAGATTCTGGGGCCAACGTCCTGACTTTC. Amino acids: CAWGGKDSGANVLTF.

This clonotype was found a few times. The V gene is TRBV7-9, the J gene TRBJ1-1, with D possibly TRBD1 on 5 matching bases. CDR3 length: 14 amino acids. V was trimmed by 3 bases and J by 4 bases, leaving 12 bases between them. From germline, CDR1 is SEHNR and CDR2 FQNEAQ (reference sequence). CDR3 DNA: TGTGCCAGCAGCTTTAGTCAGGGAGGCACTGAAGCTTTCTTT. It encodes CASSFSQGGTEAFF.

This clonotype was observed once. The J gene is TRBJ2-1, the V gene TRBV28, with 10 bases lining up with TRBD2. This CDR3 has 18 residues. CDR1 MDHEN and CDR2 SYDVKM come from the germline V gene. The J segment lost 4 bases and the V segment lost 3 bases, leaving 12 bases of the junction unmatched. CDR3 residues: CASSFKKRTSGIYNEQFF. CDR3 coding DNA: TGTGCCAGCAGTTTCAAGAAACGCACTAGCGGGATTTACAATGAGCAGTTCTTC.

The rearrangement joins TRBV6-6 to TRBJ1-1, with D unresolved. Germline V gene lookup returns CDR1 MNHNY and CDR2 SVGAGI (reference sequence). Trimming left V 4 bases short and J 0 bases short, with 9 bases between. The CDR3 is made up of 14 amino acids. The CDR3 reads CASSFLEMNTEAFF. The CDR3 nucleotides are TGTGCCAGCAGTTTTCTAGAAATGAACACTGAAGCTTTCTTT.

A single count supports this clonotype. This chain uses TRBV12-3 or TRBV12-4 with TRBJ1-1; D uncertain. The CDR3 spans 13 residues. V was clipped by 6 bases and J by 10 bases, with 18 bases between them. CDR3 sequence reads: CASSRGRPIAAFF. DNA for the CDR3: TGTGCCAGCAGCCGTGGACGCCCGATTGCAGCTTTCTTT.

The chain couples TRBV10-2 to TRBJ2-2, with 10 bases matching TRBD2. V lost 3 bases, J lost 5 bases, and 3 bases stayed unmatched. The germline gives CDR1 WSHSY, CDR2 SAAADI. The CDR3 runs to 15 residues. CDR3 loop: CASSDLSGRTGELFF. CDR3 nucleotide sequence: TGCGCCAGCAGTGATCTTAGCGGGAGGACCGGGGAGCTGTTTTTT.

The chain employs TRBV29-1 and TRBJ1-2, with unresolved D. The V gene's germline CDR1 is SQVTM and CDR2 ANQGSEA. The ends were cut back, 7 bases at V and 3 bases at J, with 15 bases in the middle. This CDR3 has 13 residues. The CDR3 here is CSAFFRPDYGYTF. DNA of the CDR3: TGCAGCGCCTTTTTCAGGCCCGACTATGGCTACACCTTC.

This clonotype was counted a few times. J is TRBJ1-1 and V is TRBV6-2 or TRBV6-3, with unresolved D. The length of the CDR3 is 13 residues. V lost 6 bases, J lost 5 bases, and 13 bases lay in between. CDR1 and CDR2 from the germline V gene are MNHEY and SVGEGT. The CDR3 nucleotides read TGTGCCAGCAGGCCGGGTGTATCGACTGAAGCTTTCTTT. This gives the protein CASRPGVSTEAFF.

The chain couples TRBV5-1 to TRBJ1-2; D uncertain. Germline V gene sequence: CDR1 SGHRS, CDR2 YFSETQ. This CDR3 comprises 14 residues. The ends were cut back, 2 bases at V and 6 bases at J, with 14 bases in the middle. CDR3 nucleotide sequence: TGCGCCAGCAGCTTATCCGGGTGGGAGGATGGCTACACCTTC. Amino acids: CASSLSGWEDGYTF.

This rearrangement joins TRBV29-1 to TRBJ1-2, with a tentative D call TRBD1 (5 bases). There are 15 residues in the CDR3. The germline V gene has CDR1 SQVTM and CDR2 ANQGSEA. V gave up 8 bases and J gave up 8 bases, with 27 bases separating them. Written as DNA, the CDR3 is TGCAGCACCGGACAAGTTTGGAACCCAAGTAACGGCTACACCTTC. Translation gives CSTGQVWNPSNGYTF.

V and J are TRBV25-1 and TRBJ2-1, with TRBD2 identical over 14 bases. The CDR3 loop spans 17 amino acids. Germline-derived CDR1 and CDR2 are MGHDK and SYGVNS. The ends lost 9 bases at V and 4 bases at J; junction bases unmatched: 11. As DNA, the CDR3 is TGTGCCAGTTCCGGGACTAGCGGGAGAAAGGGTTACAATGAGCAGTTCTTC. Translation gives CASSGTSGRKGYNEQFF.

The rearrangement links TRBV24-1 to TRBJ2-1; 7 positions match TRBD1. V lost 4 bases to trimming and J lost 15 bases; unmatched junction nucleotides: 8. Looked up from germline, CDR1 is KGHDR and CDR2 is SFDVKD. CDR3 length equals 12 residues. The CDR3 spells CATSEGDSPRFF. In DNA form, the CDR3 reads TGTGCCACCAGTGAGGGGGACAGCCCCCGGTTCTTC.

The chain links TRBV20-1 to TRBJ2-7, with D perhaps TRBD1 (6 bases). V was clipped by 3 bases and J by 5 bases, with 14 bases between them. The CDR3 runs 13 residues. In germline, CDR1 is DFQATT, CDR2 SNEGSKA (reference sequence). The CDR3: CSASYGQYDEQYF. The CDR3 bases are TGCAGTGCTAGTTATGGACAGTATGACGAGCAGTACTTC.

The CDR3 region has the DNA TGTGCCAGCAGCACCCACCTAGGGGGAAGGGGGGTCGGTGGCTACACCTTC. Amino acid sequence: CASSTHLGGRGVGGYTF. The chain has TRBV28 and TRBJ1-2; D perhaps matches TRBD1 (6 bases). V was shortened by 6 bases and J by 7 bases, with 27 bases between the two germline ends. CDR1 is MDHEN, CDR2 SYDVKM, per germline. This CDR3 has 17 amino acids.

The rearrangement links TRBV6-2 or TRBV6-3 to TRBJ2-2; tentatively, D is TRBD1 or TRBD2 (5 bases each). The length of the CDR3 is 15 residues. The V end was cut by 4 bases, the J end by 8 bases, with 17 bases between. Germline CDR1 MNHEY, CDR2 SVGEGT. The CDR3 nucleotides are TGTGCCAGCAGTTTCCTGGGACCTCCGGGGGGGGAGCTGTTTTTT. It encodes CASSFLGPPGGELFF.

The V gene is TRBV6-6, the J gene TRBJ2-7; the D is unclear. The CDR3 has 14 amino acids. Trimming took 2 bases from V and 2 from J, leaving 10 bases between them. CDR1 and CDR2 (germline): MNHNY, SVGAGI (reference sequence). The CDR3 DNA is TGTGCCAGCAGTTACCTGCGAGGCACCTACGAGCAGTACTTC. As protein: CASSYLRGTYEQYF.

The gene calls are TRBV30 and TRBJ1-1, with D perhaps TRBD1 (6 bases). The CDR3 is 14 residues long. Per the germline V gene, CDR1 is GTSNPN and CDR2 is SVGIG (reference sequence). Trimming took off 3 bases at V and 1 base at J, with 12 bases between the two ends. CDR3 region: CAWSSDRTNTEAFF. For the CDR3, the DNA is TGTGCCTGGAGCTCCGACAGGACGAACACTGAAGCTTTCTTT.